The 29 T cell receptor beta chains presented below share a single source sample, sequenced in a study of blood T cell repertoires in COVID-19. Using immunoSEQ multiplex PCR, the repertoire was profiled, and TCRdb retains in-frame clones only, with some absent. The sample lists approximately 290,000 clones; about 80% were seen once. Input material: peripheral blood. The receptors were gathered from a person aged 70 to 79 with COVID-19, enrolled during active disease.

CDR3 region: CATSDPTGAEELFF. The CDR3 DNA reads as TGTGCCACCAGTGACCCGACAGGGGCGGAGGAGCTGTTTTTT. V and J are TRBV24-1 and TRBJ2-2, with TRBD1 matching 8 bases. The CDR3 totals 14 residues. V lost 4 bases to trimming and J lost 10 bases; unmatched junction nucleotides: 7. Germline V CDR1 and CDR2: KGHDR, SFDVKD.

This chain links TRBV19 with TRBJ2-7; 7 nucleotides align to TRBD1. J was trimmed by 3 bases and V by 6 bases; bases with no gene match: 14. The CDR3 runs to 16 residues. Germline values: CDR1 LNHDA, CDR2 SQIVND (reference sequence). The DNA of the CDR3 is TGTGCCAGTAGCTCGAGGACAGGACAAAGAATCTACGAGCAGTACTTC. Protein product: CASSSRTGQRIYEQYF. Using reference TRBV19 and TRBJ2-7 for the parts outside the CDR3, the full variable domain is DGGITQSPKYLFRKEGQNVTLSCEQNLNHDAMYWYRQDPGQGLRLIYYSQIVNDFQKGDIAEGYSVSREKKESFPLTVTSAQKNPTAFYLCASSSRTGQRIYEQYFGPGTRLTVT.

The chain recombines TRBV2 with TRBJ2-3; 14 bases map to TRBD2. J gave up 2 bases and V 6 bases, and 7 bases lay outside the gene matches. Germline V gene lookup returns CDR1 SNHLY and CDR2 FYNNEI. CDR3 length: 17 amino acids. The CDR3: CASRRLAGGRDTDTQYF. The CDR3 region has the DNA TGTGCCAGCAGGCGACTAGCGGGGGGGCGTGACACAGATACGCAGTATTTT. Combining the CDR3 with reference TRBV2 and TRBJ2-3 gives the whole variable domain EPEVTQTPSHQVTQMGQEVILRCVPISNHLYFYWYRQILGQKVEFLVSFYNNEISEKSEIFDDQFSVERPDGSNFTLKIRSTKLEDSAMYFCASRRLAGGRDTDTQYFGPGTRLTVL.

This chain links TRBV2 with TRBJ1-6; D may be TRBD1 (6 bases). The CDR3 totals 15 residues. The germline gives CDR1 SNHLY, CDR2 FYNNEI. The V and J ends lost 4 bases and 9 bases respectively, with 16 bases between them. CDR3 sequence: CASSAGVTVVSPLHF. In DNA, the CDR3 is TGTGCCAGCAGTGCAGGGGTCACAGTCGTTTCACCCCTCCACTTT.

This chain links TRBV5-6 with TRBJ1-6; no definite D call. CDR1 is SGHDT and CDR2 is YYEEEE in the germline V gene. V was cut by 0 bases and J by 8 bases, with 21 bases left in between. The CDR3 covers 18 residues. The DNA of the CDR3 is TGTGCCAGCAGCTTGGTCAGCAGGCCTCGCGGCGGGGATTCACCCCTCCACTTT. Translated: CASSLVSRPRGGDSPLHF.

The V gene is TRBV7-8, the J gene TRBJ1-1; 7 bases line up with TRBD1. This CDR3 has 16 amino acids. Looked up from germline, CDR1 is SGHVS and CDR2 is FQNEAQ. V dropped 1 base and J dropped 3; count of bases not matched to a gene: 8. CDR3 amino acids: CASSLVTGQLDTEAFF. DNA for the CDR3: TGTGCCAGCAGCTTAGTGACAGGGCAGTTGGACACTGAAGCTTTCTTT.

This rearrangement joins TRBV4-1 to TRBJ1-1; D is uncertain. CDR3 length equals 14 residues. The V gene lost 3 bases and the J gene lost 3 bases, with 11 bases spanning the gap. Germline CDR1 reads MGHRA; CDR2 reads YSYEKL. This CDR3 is CASSHPRRDTEAFF. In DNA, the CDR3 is TGCGCCAGCAGCCACCCCCGTCGGGACACTGAAGCTTTCTTT.

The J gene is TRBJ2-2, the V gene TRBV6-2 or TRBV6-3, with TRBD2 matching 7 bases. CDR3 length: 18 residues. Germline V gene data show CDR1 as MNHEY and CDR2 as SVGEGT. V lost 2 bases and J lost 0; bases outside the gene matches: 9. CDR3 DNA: TGTGCCAGCAGTTACCGAAAGCGGGATCATACGAACACCGGGGAGCTGTTTTTT. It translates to CASSYRKRDHTNTGELFF.

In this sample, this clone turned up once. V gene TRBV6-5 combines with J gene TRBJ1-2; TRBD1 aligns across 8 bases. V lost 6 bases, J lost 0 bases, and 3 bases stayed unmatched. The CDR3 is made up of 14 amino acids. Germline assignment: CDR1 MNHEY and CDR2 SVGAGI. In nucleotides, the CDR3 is TGTGCCAGCAGAGGACAGGGATCTAACTATGGCTACACCTTC. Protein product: CASRGQGSNYGYTF.

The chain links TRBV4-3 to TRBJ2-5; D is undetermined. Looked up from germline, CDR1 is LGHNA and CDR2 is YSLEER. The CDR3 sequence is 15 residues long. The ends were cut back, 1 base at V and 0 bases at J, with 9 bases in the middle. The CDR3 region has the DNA TGCGCCAGCAGCCAAGGAACGGCGGACCAAGAGACCCAGTACTTC. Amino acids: CASSQGTADQETQYF.

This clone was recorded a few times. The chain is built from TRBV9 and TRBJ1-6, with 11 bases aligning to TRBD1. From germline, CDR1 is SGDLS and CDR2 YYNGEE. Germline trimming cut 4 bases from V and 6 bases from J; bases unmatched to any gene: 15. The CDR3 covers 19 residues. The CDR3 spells CASSPRAGQGVSGNSPLHF. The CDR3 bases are TGTGCCAGCAGCCCTCGGGCGGGACAGGGGGTGTCGGGTAATTCACCCCTCCACTTT.

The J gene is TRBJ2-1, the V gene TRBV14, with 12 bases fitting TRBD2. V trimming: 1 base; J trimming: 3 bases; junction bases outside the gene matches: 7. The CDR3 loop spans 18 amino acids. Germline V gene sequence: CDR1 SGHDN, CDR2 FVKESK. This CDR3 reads CASSQGASGRAGYNEQFF. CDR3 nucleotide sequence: TGTGCCAGCAGCCAAGGCGCTAGCGGGAGGGCCGGCTACAATGAGCAGTTCTTC. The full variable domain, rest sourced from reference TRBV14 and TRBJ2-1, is EAGVTQFPSHSVIEKGQTVTLRCDPISGHDNLYWYRRVMGKEIKFLLHFVKESKQDESGMPNNRFLAERTGGTYSTLKVQPAELEDSGVYFCASSQGASGRAGYNEQFFGPGTRLTVL.

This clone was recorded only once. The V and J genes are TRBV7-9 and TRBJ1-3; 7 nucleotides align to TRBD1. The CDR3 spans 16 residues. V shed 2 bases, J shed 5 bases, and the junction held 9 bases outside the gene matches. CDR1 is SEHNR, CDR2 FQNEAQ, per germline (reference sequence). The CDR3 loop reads CASSLHRDSLRNTIYF. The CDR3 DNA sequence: TGTGCCAGCAGCTTACATAGGGACAGTTTACGAAACACCATATATTTT. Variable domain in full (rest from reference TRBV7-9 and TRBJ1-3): DTGVSQNPRHKITKRGQNVTFRCDPISEHNRLYWYRQTLGQGPEFLTYFQNEAQLEKSRLLSDRFSAERPKGSFSTLEIQRTEQGDSAMYLCASSLHRDSLRNTIYFGEGSWLTVV.

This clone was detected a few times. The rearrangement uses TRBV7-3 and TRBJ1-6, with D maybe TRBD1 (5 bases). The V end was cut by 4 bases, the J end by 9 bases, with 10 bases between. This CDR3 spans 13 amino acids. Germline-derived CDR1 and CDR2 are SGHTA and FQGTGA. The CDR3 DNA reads TGTGCCAGCAGCTGGGGGGGTGGTTCACCCCTCCACTTT. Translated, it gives CASSWGGGSPLHF.

Here the CDR3 reads CSVERDTSYEQYF. The CDR3 region has the DNA TGCAGCGTTGAGAGGGACACCTCCTACGAGCAGTACTTC. The chain links TRBV29-1 to TRBJ2-7, with D perhaps matching TRBD1 (6 bases). The CDR3 has 13 amino acids. CDR1 and CDR2 (germline): SQVTM, ANQGSEA. Between the trimmed V and J ends, which lost 3 bases and 0 bases, there was a span of 9 bases.

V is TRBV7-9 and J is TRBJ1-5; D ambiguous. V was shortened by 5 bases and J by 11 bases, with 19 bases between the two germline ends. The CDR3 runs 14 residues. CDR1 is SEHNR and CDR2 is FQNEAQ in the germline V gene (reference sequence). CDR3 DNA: TGTGCCAGCAGCCCCGGAGGGTCTAGTTTGGCCCAGCATTTT. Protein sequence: CASSPGGSSLAQHF. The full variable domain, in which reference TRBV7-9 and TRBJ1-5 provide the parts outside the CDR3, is DTGVSQNPRHKITKRGQNVTFRCDPISEHNRLYWYRQTLGQGPEFLTYFQNEAQLEKSRLLSDRFSAERPKGSFSTLEIQRTEQGDSAMYLCASSPGGSSLAQHFGDGTRLSIL.

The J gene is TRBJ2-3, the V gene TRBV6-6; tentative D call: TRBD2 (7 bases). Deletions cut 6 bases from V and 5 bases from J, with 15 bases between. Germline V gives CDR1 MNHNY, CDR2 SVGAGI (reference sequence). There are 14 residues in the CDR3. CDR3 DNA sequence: TGTGCCAGCAGGCAGGGGAGGGTTGGAGATACGCAGTATTTT. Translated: CASRQGRVGDTQYF.

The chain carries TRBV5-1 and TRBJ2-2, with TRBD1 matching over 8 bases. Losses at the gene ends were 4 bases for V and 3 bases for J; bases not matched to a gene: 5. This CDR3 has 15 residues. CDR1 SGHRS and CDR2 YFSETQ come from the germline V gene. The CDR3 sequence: CASSRGQEYTGELFF. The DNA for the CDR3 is TGCGCCAGCAGCCGGGGACAGGAGTACACCGGGGAGCTGTTTTTT.

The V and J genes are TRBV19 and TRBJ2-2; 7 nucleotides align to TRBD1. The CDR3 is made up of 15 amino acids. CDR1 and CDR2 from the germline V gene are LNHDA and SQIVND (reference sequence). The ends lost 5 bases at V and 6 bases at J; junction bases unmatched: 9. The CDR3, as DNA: TGTGCCAGTAGTGGAAGACAGGGAAGGCCCGGGGAGCTGTTTTTT. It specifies CASSGRQGRPGELFF.

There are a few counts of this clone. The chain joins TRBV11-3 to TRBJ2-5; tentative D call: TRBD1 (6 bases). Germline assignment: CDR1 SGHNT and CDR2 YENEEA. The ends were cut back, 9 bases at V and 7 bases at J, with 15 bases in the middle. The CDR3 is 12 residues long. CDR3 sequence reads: CASGDTLGTQYF. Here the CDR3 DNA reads TGTGCCAGTGGGGACACCCTCGGGACCCAGTACTTC.

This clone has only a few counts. The CDR3 loop reads CASSVNRLAGHEQYF. The CDR3, as DNA: TGTGCCAGCAGTGTAAACCGACTAGCGGGACACGAGCAGTACTTC. This rearrangement joins TRBV11-2 to TRBJ2-7, with 11 bases lining up with TRBD2. From germline, CDR1 is SGHAT and CDR2 FQNNGV. The length of the CDR3 is 15 residues. The trim removed 6 bases at V and 5 bases at J, leaving 9 bases unmatched.

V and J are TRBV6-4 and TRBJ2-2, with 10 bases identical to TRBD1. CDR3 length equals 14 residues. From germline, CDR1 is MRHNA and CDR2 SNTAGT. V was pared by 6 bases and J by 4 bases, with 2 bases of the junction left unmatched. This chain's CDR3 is CASRGTGATGELFF. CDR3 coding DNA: TGTGCCAGCAGAGGGACAGGGGCCACCGGGGAGCTGTTTTTT.

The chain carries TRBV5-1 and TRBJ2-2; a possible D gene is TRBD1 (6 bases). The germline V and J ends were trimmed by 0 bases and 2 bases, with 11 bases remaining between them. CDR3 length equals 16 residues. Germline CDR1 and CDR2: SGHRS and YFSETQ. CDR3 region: CASSLVVGGNTGELFF. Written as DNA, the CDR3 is TGCGCCAGCAGCTTGGTTGTTGGGGGCAACACCGGGGAGCTGTTTTTT.

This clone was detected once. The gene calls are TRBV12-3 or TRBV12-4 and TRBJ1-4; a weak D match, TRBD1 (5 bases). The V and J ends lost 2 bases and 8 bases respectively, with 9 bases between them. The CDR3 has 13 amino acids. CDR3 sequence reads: CASSLITGEKLFF. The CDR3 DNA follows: TGTGCCAGCAGTTTAATTACAGGCGAAAAACTGTTTTTT.

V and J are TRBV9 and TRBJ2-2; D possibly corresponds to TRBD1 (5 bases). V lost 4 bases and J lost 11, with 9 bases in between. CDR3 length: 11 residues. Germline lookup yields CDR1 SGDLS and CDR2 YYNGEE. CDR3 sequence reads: CASSPDTELFF. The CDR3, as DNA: TGTGCCAGCAGCCCGGACACCGAGCTGTTTTTT.

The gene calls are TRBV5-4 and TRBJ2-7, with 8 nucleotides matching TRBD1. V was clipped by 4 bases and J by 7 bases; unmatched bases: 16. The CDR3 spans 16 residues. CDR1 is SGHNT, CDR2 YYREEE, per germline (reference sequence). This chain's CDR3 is CASSPRTGKEQGEQYF. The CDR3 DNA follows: TGTGCCAGCAGCCCCCGGACAGGGAAGGAGCAAGGAGAGCAGTACTTC.

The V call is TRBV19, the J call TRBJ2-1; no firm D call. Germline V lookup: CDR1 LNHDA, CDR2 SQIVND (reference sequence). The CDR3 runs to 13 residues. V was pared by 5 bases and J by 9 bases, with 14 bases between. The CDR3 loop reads CASSPPLEVEQFF. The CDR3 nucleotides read TGTGCCAGTAGTCCCCCATTAGAGGTTGAGCAGTTCTTC. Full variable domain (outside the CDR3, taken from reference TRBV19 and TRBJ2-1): DGGITQSPKYLFRKEGQNVTLSCEQNLNHDAMYWYRQDPGQGLRLIYYSQIVNDFQKGDIAEGYSVSREKKESFPLTVTSAQKNPTAFYLCASSPPLEVEQFFGPGTRLTVL.

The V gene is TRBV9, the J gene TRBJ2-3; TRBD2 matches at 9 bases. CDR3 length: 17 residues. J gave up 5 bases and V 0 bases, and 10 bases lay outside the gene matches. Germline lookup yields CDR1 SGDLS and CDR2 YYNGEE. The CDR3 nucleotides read TGTGCCAGCAGCGTAGTCGCTAGCGGGGTTGGTGGAGATACGCAGTATTTT. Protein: CASSVVASGVGGDTQYF.

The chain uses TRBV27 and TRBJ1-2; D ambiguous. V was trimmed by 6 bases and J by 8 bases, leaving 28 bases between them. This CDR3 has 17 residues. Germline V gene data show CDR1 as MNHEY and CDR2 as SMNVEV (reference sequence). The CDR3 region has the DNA TGTGCCAGCAGGGAATCTTATCAGTCTTATTTCTCCGGGGGCTACACCTTC. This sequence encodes CASRESYQSYFSGGYTF.